This T cell receptor (beta chain) is drawn from a study of neurological immune-mediated disorders. At least ten counts were recorded for this clonotype. MiXCR was run by TCRdb on the 5' RACE reads, yielding one entry per CDR3 protein. The sample gives tens of thousands of distinct CDR3 sequences, under 20% of which show up once; 15% is in the top ten. Specimen: PBMCs. The origin of this receptor is a woman in her thirties or forties in good health.

This chain's CDR3 is CASPGVHRKNTEAFF. DNA for the CDR3: TGCGCCAGCCCGGGGGTGCACCGTAAGAACACTGAAGCTTTCTTT. This chain uses TRBV5-1 with TRBJ1-1; D is perhaps TRBD1 (5 bases). The V and J ends lost 7 bases and 1 base respectively, with 17 bases between them. There are 15 residues in the CDR3. CDR1 and CDR2 (germline): SGHRS, YFSETQ.